This passage covers 29 T cell receptor beta chains from one sample sequenced in a study of OX40 agonist ivuxolimab in advanced cancers. The table came from immunoSEQ multiplex PCR; TCRdb's copy has only in-frame clones and leaves some out. The sample carries nearly 95,000 clones, 94% recorded once. Sequenced here: CD4+ or CD8+ T cells sorted from blood, sampled in a trial of the OX40 agonist ivuxolimab. These receptors originate from an adult with an advanced solid tumor such as melanoma, head and neck, liver or kidney cancer.

The V and J genes are TRBV9 and TRBJ1-3; D is unresolved. The CDR3 sequence is 15 residues long. Germline CDR1 is SGDLS and CDR2 is YYNGEE. Between the trimmed V and J ends, which lost 0 bases and 0 bases, there was a span of 7 bases. The CDR3 loop reads CASSVDEGSGNTIYF. As DNA, the CDR3 is TGTGCCAGCAGCGTAGACGAAGGCTCTGGAAACACCATATATTTT. Complete variable domain (other parts from reference TRBV9 and TRBJ1-3): DSGVTQTPKHLITATGQRVTLRCSPRSGDLSVYWYQQSLDQGLQFLIQYYNGEERAKGNILERFSAQQFPDLHSELNLSSLELGDSALYFCASSVDEGSGNTIYFGEGSWLTVV.

The chain recombines TRBV27 with TRBJ2-5; D remains ambiguous. Looked up from germline, CDR1 is MNHEY and CDR2 is SMNVEV (reference sequence). The CDR3 totals 14 residues. V lost 4 bases to trimming and J lost 0 bases, with 9 bases between them. CDR3 residues: CASSSLLYQETQYF. In nucleotides, the CDR3 is TGTGCCAGCAGTTCCCTTTTGTACCAAGAGACCCAGTACTTC.

The V call is TRBV4-1, the J call TRBJ2-1, with TRBD1 matching 9 bases. This CDR3 region has 16 residues. The germline V gene encodes CDR1 MGHRA and CDR2 YSYEKL. V was clipped by 6 bases and J by 0 bases; unmatched bases: 6. The CDR3: CASSYRGLGSYNEQFF. The CDR3 DNA sequence: TGCGCCAGCAGTTACAGGGGGCTGGGCTCCTACAATGAGCAGTTCTTC.

This chain links TRBV4-1 with TRBJ1-5; a weak D match, TRBD1 (5 bases). In germline, CDR1 is MGHRA, CDR2 YSYEKL. The length of the CDR3 is 15 residues. V was cut by 0 bases and J by 4 bases, with 10 bases left in between. The CDR3 is CASSQEVTVNQPQHF. CDR3 nucleotide sequence: TGCGCCAGCAGCCAAGAAGTGACAGTAAATCAGCCCCAGCATTTT.

The chain joins TRBV15 to TRBJ1-2, with TRBD1 identical over 7 bases. Germline assignment: CDR1 LNHNV and CDR2 YYDKDF (reference sequence). V was clipped by 5 bases and J by 0 bases; unmatched bases: 3. This CDR3 region has 14 residues. The CDR3 DNA follows: TGTGCCACCAGCGTCGACAGGGCTAACTATGGCTACACCTTC. It yields the protein CATSVDRANYGYTF.

This rearrangement joins TRBV12-5 to TRBJ2-2; D is uncertain. Germline values: CDR1 LGHNT, CDR2 FRNRAP. V was pared by 2 bases and J by 5 bases, with 15 bases between. This CDR3 has 16 amino acids. The CDR3 reads CASGLPPGPVTGELFF. Here the CDR3 DNA reads TGTGCTAGTGGTTTGCCCCCCGGGCCGGTTACCGGGGAGCTGTTTTTT.

The table lists this clone with a count of one. The chain joins TRBV6-1 to TRBJ1-1; no clear D gene. CDR3 length: 14 residues. V was trimmed by 2 bases and J by 1 base, leaving 8 bases between them. Germline loops: CDR1 MNHNS, CDR2 SASEGT. CDR3 nucleotides: TGTGCCAGCAGTGAACCCAGTAGGAACACTGAAGCTTTCTTT. Amino acid sequence: CASSEPSRNTEAFF.

The chain links TRBV25-1 to TRBJ2-7, with D unclear. V dropped 3 bases and J dropped 0 bases, with 0 bases sitting between them. The CDR3 spans 11 residues. CDR1 is MGHDK, CDR2 SYGVNS, per germline. CDR3 protein: CASSDSYEQYF. Written as DNA, the CDR3 is TGTGCCAGCAGTGACTCCTACGAGCAGTACTTC.

The chain joins TRBV4-3 to TRBJ2-7; D is uncertain. CDR1 and CDR2 (germline): LGHNA, YSLEER. V dropped 0 bases and J dropped 0 bases, with 9 bases sitting between them. The CDR3 extends over 15 amino acids. The CDR3: CASSQDQGSSYEQYF. The CDR3 bases are TGCGCCAGCAGCCAAGATCAAGGCTCCTCCTACGAGCAGTACTTC.

The genes are TRBV13 and TRBJ1-1; TRBD1 is a possible D gene (5 bases). CDR1 is PRHDT and CDR2 is FYEKMQ in the germline V gene (reference sequence). Trimming took 5 bases from V and 7 from J, leaving 14 bases between them. The CDR3 length is 13 residues. In nucleotides, the CDR3 is TGTGCCAGCAGCCAAGAACGGGACGTTGAAGCTTTCTTT. This translates into CASSQERDVEAFF. The variable domain in full, with the rest retrieved from reference TRBV13 and TRBJ1-1, is AAGVIQSPRHLIKEKRETATLKCYPIPRHDTVYWYQQGPGQDPQFLISFYEKMQSDKGSIPDRFSAQQFSDYHSELNMSSLELGDSALYFCASSQERDVEAFFGQGTRLTVV.

This clone was seen once. CDR3 nucleotides: TGTGCCAGCAGCCCCCCAAGGGCGGGAGGGACAGATACGCAGTATTTT. Protein sequence: CASSPPRAGGTDTQYF. This rearrangement joins TRBV13 to TRBJ2-3; TRBD2 matches 9 bases. CDR1 and CDR2 from the germline V gene are PRHDT and FYEKMQ (reference sequence). V shed 5 bases and J 3 bases; nucleotides not matched to a gene: 9. This CDR3 contains 16 residues. Using reference TRBV13 and TRBJ2-3 for the parts outside the CDR3, the full variable domain is AAGVIQSPRHLIKEKRETATLKCYPIPRHDTVYWYQQGPGQDPQFLISFYEKMQSDKGSIPDRFSAQQFSDYHSELNMSSLELGDSALYFCASSPPRAGGTDTQYFGPGTRLTVL.

The rearrangement links TRBV4-2 to TRBJ2-7; 13 bases agree with TRBD2. CDR1 and CDR2 (germline): LGHNA, YNFKEQ. Trimming removed 1 base from V and 7 bases from J; junction bases left unmatched: 4. CDR3 size: 15 residues. The DNA for the CDR3 is TGTGCCAGCAGCCAAGCGGGACTAGCGGGGACGGAGCAGTACTTC. It yields the protein CASSQAGLAGTEQYF.

The chain joins TRBV15 to TRBJ1-2; D not certain. This CDR3 has 13 residues. V lost 1 base, J lost 7 bases, and 10 bases lay in between. Germline loops: CDR1 LNHNV, CDR2 YYDKDF (reference sequence). Written as DNA, the CDR3 is TGTGCCACCAGCAGAGCATCCTCGCCTGGCTACACCTTC. Its protein product is CATSRASSPGYTF.

This sequence joins TRBV29-1 and TRBJ2-3; possibly TRBD1 or TRBD2 for D (5 bases each). Germline values: CDR1 SQVTM, CDR2 ANQGSEA. V lost 2 bases and J 6 bases, leaving 27 bases between the germline ends. This CDR3 has 18 amino acids. The CDR3 region has the DNA TGCAGCGTTGAATTTTCGGCCGGCGAGGGGCCCCGTGCGGATACGCAGTATTTT. This translates into CSVEFSAGEGPRADTQYF.

The rearrangement joins TRBV2 to TRBJ1-5, with D unclear. The CDR3 totals 15 residues. The ends were cut back, 5 bases at V and 4 bases at J, with 15 bases in the middle. Germline CDR1 and CDR2: SNHLY and FYNNEI. CDR3 sequence reads: CASSIWKDWNQPQHF. The DNA for the CDR3 is TGTGCCAGCAGTATATGGAAGGACTGGAATCAGCCCCAGCATTTT. Using reference TRBV2 and TRBJ1-5 for the parts outside the CDR3, the full variable domain is EPEVTQTPSHQVTQMGQEVILRCVPISNHLYFYWYRQILGQKVEFLVSFYNNEISEKSEIFDDQFSVERPDGSNFTLKIRSTKLEDSAMYFCASSIWKDWNQPQHFGDGTRLSIL.

V and J are TRBV6-5 and TRBJ2-5; D is unresolved. The germline V gene has CDR1 MNHEY and CDR2 SVGAGI. V shed 5 bases and J shed 7 bases, with 11 bases lying between them. This CDR3 is 12 amino acids long. CDR3 region: CASSERAGTQYF. The CDR3 DNA reads as TGTGCCAGCAGTGAACGCGCAGGGACCCAGTACTTC.

The chain recombines TRBV25-1 with TRBJ2-5, with D hard to call. CDR3 size: 11 residues. Germline CDR1 is MGHDK and CDR2 is SYGVNS. The V gene lost 5 bases and the J gene lost 5 bases, with 6 bases spanning the gap. In DNA form, the CDR3 reads TGTGCCAGCAGTCAAGGGGAGACCCAGTACTTC. Translated: CASSQGETQYF.

This sequence joins TRBV7-1 and TRBJ2-5; a weak D match, TRBD1 (6 bases). The J call may be faulty, since TRBJ2-7 better matches the DNA end. TRBV7-1 carries the ORF label, with uncertain function. This CDR3 contains 13 residues. The CDR3 spells CASSLAQGYEQYF. CDR3 DNA sequence: TGTGCCAGCAGCTTAGCACAGGGCTACGAGCAGTACTTC.

The chain uses TRBV7-6 and TRBJ1-3; D perhaps matches TRBD1 (5 bases). The CDR3 covers 15 residues. Between the trimmed V and J ends, which lost 5 bases and 7 bases, there was a span of 18 bases. Germline values: CDR1 SGHVS, CDR2 FNYEAQ. CDR3 protein: CASSGQSGTGNTIYF. In DNA form, the CDR3 reads TGTGCCAGCAGCGGCCAAAGTGGGACGGGGAACACCATATATTTT.

The table lists this clone with a count of one. V is TRBV5-1 and J is TRBJ2-7; 7 bases are a match to TRBD1. V was clipped by 4 bases and J by 7 bases; unmatched bases: 11. The CDR3 sequence is 14 residues long. CDR1 SGHRS and CDR2 YFSETQ come from the germline V gene. The CDR3 DNA sequence: TGCGCCAGCAGCGATGACAGGGTAGGTCGGGAGCAGTACTTC. Residues: CASSDDRVGREQYF.

The V and J genes are TRBV6-1 and TRBJ1-5; 7 bases align to TRBD1. The trim removed 3 bases at V and 4 bases at J, leaving 9 bases unmatched. The CDR3 spans 16 residues. Germline CDR1 MNHNS, CDR2 SASEGT. The CDR3, as DNA: TGTGCCAGCAGTGATACCGGACAGGCATATAATCAGCCCCAGCATTTT. Translating gives CASSDTGQAYNQPQHF.

The V call is TRBV4-3, the J call TRBJ2-3; TRBD2 is a possible D gene (6 bases). Trimming took 4 bases from V and 2 from J, leaving 10 bases between them. This CDR3 comprises 14 residues. Germline CDR1 and CDR2: LGHNA and YSLEER. CDR3 loop: CASSPLADTDTQYF. DNA of the CDR3: TGCGCCAGCAGCCCTTTAGCGGACACAGATACGCAGTATTTT.

About this clone: Additional DNA sequences in this sample encode the identical CDR3. The chain couples TRBV7-9 to TRBJ2-3, with TRBD1 identical over 8 bases. V lost 0 bases to trimming and J lost 1 base; unmatched junction nucleotides: 3. Germline CDR1 is SEHNR and CDR2 is FQNEAQ (reference sequence). This CDR3 has 16 amino acids. CDR3 nucleotides: TGTGCCAGCAGCTTAGCAACGACAGGGGGCACAGATACGCAGTATTTT. Its protein is CASSLATTGGTDTQYF.

The chain uses TRBV11-2 and TRBJ2-3, with TRBD1 matching over 9 bases. The CDR3 length is 16 residues. Germline V CDR1 and CDR2: SGHAT, FQNNGV. Trimming removed 1 base from V and 6 bases from J; junction bases left unmatched: 8. The CDR3 region has the DNA TGTGCCAGCAGCTTAGTAGAGGGACAGGGTGGCGATACGCAGTATTTT. Protein sequence: CASSLVEGQGGDTQYF. Combining the CDR3 with reference TRBV11-2 and TRBJ2-3 gives the whole variable domain EAGVAQSPRYKIIEKRQSVAFWCNPISGHATLYWYQQILGQGPKLLIQFQNNGVVDDSQLPKDRFSAERLKGVDSTLKIQPAKLEDSAVYLCASSLVEGQGGDTQYFGPGTRLTVL.

In this sample, this clone turned up once. The chain recombines TRBV7-8 with TRBJ2-5; no firm D call. Germline CDR1 is SGHVS and CDR2 is FQNEAQ. V lost 3 bases and J lost 4, with 6 bases in between. CDR3 length: 12 residues. CDR3 protein: CASSFPSETQYF. The CDR3 bases are TGTGCCAGCAGCTTCCCCTCAGAGACCCAGTACTTC. The full variable domain, rest sourced from reference TRBV7-8 and TRBJ2-5, is GAGVSQSPRYKVAKRGQDVALRCDPISGHVSLFWYQQALGQGPEFLTYFQNEAQLDKSGLPSDRFFAERPEGSVSTLKIQRTQQEDSAVYLCASSFPSETQYFGPGTRLLVL.

V and J are TRBV27 and TRBJ1-5; 8 nucleotides match TRBD1. Trimming at V came to 8 bases and at J to 4 bases, leaving 7 bases not matched to a gene. This CDR3 region has 14 residues. Per the germline V gene, CDR1 is MNHEY and CDR2 is SMNVEV (reference sequence). This chain's CDR3 is CASGPGQVNQPQHF. DNA for the CDR3: TGTGCCAGCGGACCGGGACAGGTTAATCAGCCCCAGCATTTT.

The table lists this clone with a count of one. The chain employs TRBV19 and TRBJ2-5, with 10 bases lining up with TRBD2. The CDR3 covers 14 residues. After removal of 8 bases from V and 2 bases from J, the junction contained 5 bases not matched to a gene. The germline V gene has CDR1 LNHDA and CDR2 SQIVND (reference sequence). The CDR3 protein is CASSLLAGQETQYF. The CDR3 coding sequence is TGTGCCAGTTCGCTACTAGCGGGGCAAGAGACCCAGTACTTC. The full variable domain, its missing parts supplied by reference TRBV19 and TRBJ2-5, is DGGITQSPKYLFRKEGQNVTLSCEQNLNHDAMYWYRQDPGQGLRLIYYSQIVNDFQKGDIAEGYSVSREKKESFPLTVTSAQKNPTAFYLCASSLLAGQETQYFGPGTRLLVL.

This chain joins TRBV30 and TRBJ2-5, with 10 bases matching TRBD2. The V gene end was trimmed by 0 bases and the J gene end by 5 bases; junction bases not matched to a gene: 9. The CDR3 is 16 amino acids. Germline V gives CDR1 GTSNPN, CDR2 SVGIG (reference sequence). As DNA, the CDR3 is TGTGCCTGGAGTGTACGGGCTAGCGGGGGCTGGGAGACCCAGTACTTC. It specifies CAWSVRASGGWETQYF.

This clone showed up just once. V is TRBV20-1 and J is TRBJ1-2, with TRBD1 matching 7 bases. The CDR3 consists of 11 residues. CDR1 and CDR2 from the germline V gene are DFQATT and SNEGSKA (reference sequence). J gave up 8 bases and V 5 bases, and 5 bases lay outside the gene matches. The CDR3 DNA reads as TGCAGTGCTTACACAGGGGAGGGCTACACCTTC. It encodes CSAYTGEGYTF.